This TCR beta chain was sequenced for a study of PD-1 blockade in classical Hodgkin lymphoma. Method: immunoSEQ multiplex PCR; TCRdb's copy keeps in-frame clones and lacks some. In the table there are more than 55,000 clones, around nine tenths of which are singletons. The patients all showed relapse after autologous stem cell transplantation, while their brentuximab vedotin exposure varied. The receptor was derived from a human donor with classical Hodgkin lymphoma. The input for sequencing was peripheral blood mononuclear cells (PBMCs), taken before the second cycle of nivolumab.

The CDR3 sequence: CASSLVRQIRAKGYEQYF. CDR3 DNA: TGTGCCAGCAGTTTGGTCCGTCAGATTCGGGCAAAAGGGTACGAGCAGTACTTC. V gene TRBV28 combines with J gene TRBJ2-7; D unresolved. Germline-derived CDR1 and CDR2 are MDHEN and SYDVKM. CDR3 length equals 18 residues. The V and J ends lost 3 bases and 4 bases respectively, with 25 bases between them.